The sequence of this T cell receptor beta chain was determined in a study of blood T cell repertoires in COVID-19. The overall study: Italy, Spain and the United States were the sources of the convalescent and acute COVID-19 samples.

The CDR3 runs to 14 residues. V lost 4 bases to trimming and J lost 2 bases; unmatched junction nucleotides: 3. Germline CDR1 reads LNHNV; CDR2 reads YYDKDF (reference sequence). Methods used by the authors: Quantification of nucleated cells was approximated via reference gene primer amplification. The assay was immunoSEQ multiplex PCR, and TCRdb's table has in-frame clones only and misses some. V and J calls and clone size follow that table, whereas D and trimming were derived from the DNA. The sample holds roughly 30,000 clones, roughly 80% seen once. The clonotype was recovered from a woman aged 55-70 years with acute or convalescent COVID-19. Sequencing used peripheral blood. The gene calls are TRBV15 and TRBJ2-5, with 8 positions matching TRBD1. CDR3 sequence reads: CATSTRTGQETQYF. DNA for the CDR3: TGTGCCACCAGCACAAGGACAGGGCAAGAGACCCAGTACTTC. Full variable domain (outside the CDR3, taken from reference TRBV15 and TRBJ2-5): DAMVIQNPRYQVTQFGKPVTLSCSQTLNHNVMYWYQQKSSQAPKLLFHYYDKDFNNEADTPDNFQSRRPNTSFCFLDIRSPGLGDTAMYLCATSTRTGQETQYFGPGTRLLVL.